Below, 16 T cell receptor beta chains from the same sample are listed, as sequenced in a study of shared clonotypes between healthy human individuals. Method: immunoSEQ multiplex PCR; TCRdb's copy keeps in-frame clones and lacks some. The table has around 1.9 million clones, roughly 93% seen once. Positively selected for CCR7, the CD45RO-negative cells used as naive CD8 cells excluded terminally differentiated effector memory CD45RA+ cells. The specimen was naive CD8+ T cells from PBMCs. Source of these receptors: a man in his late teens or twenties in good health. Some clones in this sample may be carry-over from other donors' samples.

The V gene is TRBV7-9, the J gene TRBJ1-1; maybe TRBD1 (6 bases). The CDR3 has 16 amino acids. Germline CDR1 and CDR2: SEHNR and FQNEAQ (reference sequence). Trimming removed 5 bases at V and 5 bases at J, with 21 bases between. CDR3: CASSQTKQGVGTEAFF. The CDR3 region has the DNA TGTGCCAGCAGCCAAACGAAACAGGGTGTAGGGACTGAAGCTTTCTTT.

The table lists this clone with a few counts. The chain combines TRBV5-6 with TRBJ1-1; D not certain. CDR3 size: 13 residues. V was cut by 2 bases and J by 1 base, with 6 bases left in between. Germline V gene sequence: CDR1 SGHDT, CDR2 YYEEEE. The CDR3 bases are TGTGCCAGCAGCTTAAGTAGGAACACTGAAGCTTTCTTT. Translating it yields CASSLSRNTEAFF.

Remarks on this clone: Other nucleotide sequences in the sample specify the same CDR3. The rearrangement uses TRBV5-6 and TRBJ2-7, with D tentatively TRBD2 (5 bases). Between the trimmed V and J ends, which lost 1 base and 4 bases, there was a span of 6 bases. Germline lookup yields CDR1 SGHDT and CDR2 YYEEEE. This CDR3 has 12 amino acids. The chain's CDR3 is CASSLRGYEQYF. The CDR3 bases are TGTGCCAGCAGCTTGAGAGGGTACGAGCAGTACTTC.

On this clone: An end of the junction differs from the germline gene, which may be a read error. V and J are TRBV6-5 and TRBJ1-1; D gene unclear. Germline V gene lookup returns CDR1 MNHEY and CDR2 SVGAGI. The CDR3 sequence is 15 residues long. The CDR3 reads CASSYSIEGNSEAFF. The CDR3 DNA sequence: TGTGCCAGCAGTTACTCGATAGAAGGGAACTCTGAAGCTTTCTTT.

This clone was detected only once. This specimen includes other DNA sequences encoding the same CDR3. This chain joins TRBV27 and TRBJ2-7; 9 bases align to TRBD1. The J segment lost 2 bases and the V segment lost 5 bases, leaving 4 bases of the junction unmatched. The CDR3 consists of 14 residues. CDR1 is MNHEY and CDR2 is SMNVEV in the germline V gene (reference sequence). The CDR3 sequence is CASSLRTGAYEQYF. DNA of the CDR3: TGTGCCAGCAGTCTACGGACAGGGGCCTACGAGCAGTACTTC.

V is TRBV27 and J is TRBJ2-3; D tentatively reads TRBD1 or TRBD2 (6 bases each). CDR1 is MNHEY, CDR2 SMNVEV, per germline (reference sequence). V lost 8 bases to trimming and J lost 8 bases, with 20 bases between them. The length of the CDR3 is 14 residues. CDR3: CASGSTGARVTQYF. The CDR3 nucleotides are TGTGCCAGCGGGAGTACGGGGGCTAGGGTTACGCAGTATTTT.

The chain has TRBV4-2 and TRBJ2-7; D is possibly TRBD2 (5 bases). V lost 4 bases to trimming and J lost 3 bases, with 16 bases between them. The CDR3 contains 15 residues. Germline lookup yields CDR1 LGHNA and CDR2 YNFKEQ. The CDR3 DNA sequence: TGTGCCAGCAGCCCCGCCCCACCGGGGTACTACGAGCAGTACTTC. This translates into CASSPAPPGYYEQYF.

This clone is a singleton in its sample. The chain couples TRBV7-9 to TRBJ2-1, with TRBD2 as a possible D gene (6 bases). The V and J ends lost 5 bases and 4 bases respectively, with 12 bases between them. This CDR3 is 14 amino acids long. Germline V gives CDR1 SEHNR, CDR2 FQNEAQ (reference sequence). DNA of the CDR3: TGTGCCAGCAGCACGGGACTCCAGTACAATGAGCAGTTCTTC. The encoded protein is CASSTGLQYNEQFF.

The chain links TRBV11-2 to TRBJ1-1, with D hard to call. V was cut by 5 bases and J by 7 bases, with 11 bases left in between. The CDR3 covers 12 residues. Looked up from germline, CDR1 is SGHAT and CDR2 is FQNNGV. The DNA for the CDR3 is TGTGCCAGCAGCCCCCTCAAGGATGAAGCTTTCTTT. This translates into CASSPLKDEAFF.

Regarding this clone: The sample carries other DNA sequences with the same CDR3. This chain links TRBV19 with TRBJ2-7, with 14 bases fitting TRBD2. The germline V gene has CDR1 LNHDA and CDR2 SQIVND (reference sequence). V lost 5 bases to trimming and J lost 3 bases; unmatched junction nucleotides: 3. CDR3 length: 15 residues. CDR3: CASSVGLAGGYEQYF. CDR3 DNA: TGTGCCAGTAGTGTAGGACTAGCGGGAGGCTACGAGCAGTACTTC.

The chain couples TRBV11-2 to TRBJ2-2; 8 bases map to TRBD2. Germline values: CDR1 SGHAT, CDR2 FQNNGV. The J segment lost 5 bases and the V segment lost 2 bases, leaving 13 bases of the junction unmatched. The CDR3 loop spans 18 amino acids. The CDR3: CASSLIGRAIQRTGELFF. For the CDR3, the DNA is TGTGCCAGCAGCTTAATCGGGAGGGCGATTCAGAGGACCGGGGAGCTGTTTTTT.

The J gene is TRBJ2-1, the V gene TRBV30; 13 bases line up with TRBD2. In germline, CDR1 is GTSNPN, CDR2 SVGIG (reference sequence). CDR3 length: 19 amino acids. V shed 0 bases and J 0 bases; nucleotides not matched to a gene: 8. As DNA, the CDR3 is TGTGCCTGGAGTGTACGGGGACTAGCGGGACTGAGCTCCTACAATGAGCAGTTCTTC. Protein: CAWSVRGLAGLSSYNEQFF.

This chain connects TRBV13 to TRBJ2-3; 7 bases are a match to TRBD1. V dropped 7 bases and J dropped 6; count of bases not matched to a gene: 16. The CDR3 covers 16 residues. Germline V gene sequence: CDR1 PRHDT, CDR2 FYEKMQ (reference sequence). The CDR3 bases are TGTGCCAGCACCTCTCTCCATAACAGGGGTCTGGATACGCAGTATTTT. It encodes CASTSLHNRGLDTQYF.

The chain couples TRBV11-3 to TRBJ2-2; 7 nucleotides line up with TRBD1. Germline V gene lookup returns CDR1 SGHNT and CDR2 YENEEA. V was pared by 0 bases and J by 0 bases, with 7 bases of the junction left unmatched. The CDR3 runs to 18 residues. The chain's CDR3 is CASSLDPGQDANTGELFF. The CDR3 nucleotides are TGTGCCAGCAGCTTAGACCCCGGACAGGACGCGAACACCGGGGAGCTGTTTTTT.

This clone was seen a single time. CDR3 amino acids: CASSSSRGREGYNEQFF. DNA for the CDR3: TGTGCCAGCAGCTCCTCAAGGGGGCGGGAGGGATACAATGAGCAGTTCTTC. This chain links TRBV11-2 with TRBJ2-1; 9 bases agree with TRBD2. The length of the CDR3 is 17 residues. Germline V gene lookup returns CDR1 SGHAT and CDR2 FQNNGV. J gave up 4 bases and V 4 bases, and 11 bases lay outside the gene matches.

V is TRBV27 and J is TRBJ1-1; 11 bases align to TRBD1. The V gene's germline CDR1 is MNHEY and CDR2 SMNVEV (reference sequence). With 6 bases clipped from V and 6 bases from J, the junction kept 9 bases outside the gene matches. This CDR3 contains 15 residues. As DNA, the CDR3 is TGTGCCAGCAGACCCCTGGACAGGGGGCTGGCTGAAGCTTTCTTT. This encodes CASRPLDRGLAEAFF.